Listed below are T cell receptor beta chains from one sample, sequenced in a study of blood T cell repertoires in COVID-19. The data were produced by immunoSEQ multiplex PCR, yet TCRdb's version contains in-frame clones alone and is incomplete. The data contain around 240,000 clones, about 79% of them seen just once; the ten biggest clones take up around 1.5%. The specimen was peripheral blood. All receptors come from a woman aged 35 to 49 who had recovered from COVID-19. CDR3s include the opening cysteine and the closing phenylalanine or tryptophan. Each record gives: D gene, V gene, J gene, clone size, CDR3 protein, CDR3 DNA. The D gene is left open where the match is weak. Clone size appears in some rows only: once, few, many, or a class for an expanded clone.

>TRBD1|TRBV19|TRBJ1-1|-
CASSIGTAPNTEAFF
TGTGCCAGTAGTATTGGGACAGCACCCAACACTGAAGCTTTCTTT
>-|TRBV19|TRBJ1-5|-
CASSMDGNSNQPQHF
TGTGCCAGTAGTATGGACGGGAATAGCAATCAGCCCCAGCATTTT
>TRBD2|TRBV9|TRBJ2-3|-
CASSRQGTSGGLALTDTQYF
TGTGCCAGCAGCAGACAAGGGACTAGCGGGGGTCTCGCCCTCACAGATACGCAGTATTTT
>TRBD1|TRBV27|TRBJ1-2|-
CASSSEGQGSRGYGYTF
TGTGCCAGCAGTTCGGAGGGACAGGGGAGTCGCGGCTATGGCTACACCTTC
>-|TRBV19|TRBJ1-6|-
CASSIDQAYNSPLHF
TGTGCCAGTAGTATAGATCAGGCCTATAATTCACCCCTCCACTTT
>TRBD1|TRBV3-1/TRBV3-2|TRBJ2-6|-
CASSRETGPGANVLTF
TGTGCCAGCAGCCGAGAGACAGGGCCTGGGGCCAACGTCCTGACTTTC
>-|TRBV2|TRBJ1-6|-
CASSVGENSPLHF
TGTGCCAGCAGTGTTGGTGAGAATTCACCCCTCCACTTT
>TRBD2|TRBV19|TRBJ2-3|once
CASSRKRGSTDTQYF
TGTGCCAGTAGTAGGAAGCGGGGTAGCACAGATACGCAGTATTTT
>TRBD1|TRBV7-2|TRBJ2-5|-
CASSSKTGTAQETQYF
TGTGCCAGCAGCTCAAAAACCGGGACAGCCCAAGAGACCCAGTACTTC
>TRBD1|TRBV7-3|TRBJ2-3|-
CASSRNRGSTDTQYF
TGTGCCAGCAGCAGAAACAGGGGAAGCACAGATACGCAGTATTTT
>-|TRBV20-1|TRBJ2-7|-
CSASSLGEVEEQYF
TGCAGTGCTAGTTCGTTAGGGGAAGTTGAAGAGCAGTACTTC
>-|TRBV29-1|TRBJ1-2|-
CSVQTGPEYGYTF
TGCAGCGTTCAAACAGGGCCTGAGTATGGCTACACCTTC
>TRBD1|TRBV27|TRBJ1-4|-
CASSLAGTEGKLFF
TGTGCCAGCAGTTTAGCCGGGACAGAGGGAAAACTGTTTTTT
>-|TRBV18|TRBJ2-5|-
CASSPARSAAGETQYF
TGTGCCAGCTCACCAGCCAGGTCGGCAGCGGGAGAGACCCAGTACTTC
>TRBD2|TRBV10-2|TRBJ2-1|-
CASSEELGTSGWSGQFF
TGCGCCAGCAGTGAGGAGTTGGGGACTAGCGGGTGGTCAGGGCAGTTCTTC
>TRBD2|TRBV28|TRBJ2-7|-
CASSLGGVSEQYF
TGTGCCAGCAGTTTGGGAGGGGTGAGTGAGCAGTACTTC
>TRBD1|TRBV6-2/TRBV6-3|TRBJ2-1|-
CASSYRDRAYNEQFF
TGTGCCAGCAGTTACCGGGACAGGGCCTACAATGAGCAGTTCTTC
>-|TRBV6-2/TRBV6-3|TRBJ1-2|-
CASSYLARTSNYGYTF
TGTGCCAGCAGTTACCTTGCCAGGACATCTAACTATGGCTACACCTTC
>-|TRBV28|TRBJ2-1|few
CASHPGLAPYNEQFF
TGTGCCAGCCACCCTGGCCTCGCCCCCTACAATGAGCAGTTCTTC
>TRBD1|TRBV28|TRBJ2-7|-
CASSYPVGTGYEQYF
TGTGCCAGCTCGTATCCGGTTGGGACAGGGTACGAGCAGTACTTC
>-|TRBV19|TRBJ1-4|-
CASREGIEAKLFF
TGTGCCTCCAGAGAGGGAATCGAGGCAAAACTGTTTTTT
>TRBD2|TRBV7-2|TRBJ2-5|-
CASSLVTAGDPLQETQYF
TGTGCCAGCAGCTTAGTAACAGCGGGGGACCCCCTACAAGAGACCCAGTACTTC
>TRBD1|TRBV5-1|TRBJ1-4|few
CASSGTGVHNEKLFF
TGCGCCAGCAGCGGAACAGGGGTTCATAATGAAAAACTGTTTTTT
>-|TRBV7-9|TRBJ1-5|few
CASSSTLTGGQPQHF
TGTGCCAGCAGCTCGACCTTGACCGGGGGTCAGCCCCAGCATTTT
>TRBD2|TRBV7-9|TRBJ2-1|-
CATFSGGGAYNEQFF
TGTGCCACCTTCTCGGGCGGGGGGGCCTACAATGAGCAGTTCTTC